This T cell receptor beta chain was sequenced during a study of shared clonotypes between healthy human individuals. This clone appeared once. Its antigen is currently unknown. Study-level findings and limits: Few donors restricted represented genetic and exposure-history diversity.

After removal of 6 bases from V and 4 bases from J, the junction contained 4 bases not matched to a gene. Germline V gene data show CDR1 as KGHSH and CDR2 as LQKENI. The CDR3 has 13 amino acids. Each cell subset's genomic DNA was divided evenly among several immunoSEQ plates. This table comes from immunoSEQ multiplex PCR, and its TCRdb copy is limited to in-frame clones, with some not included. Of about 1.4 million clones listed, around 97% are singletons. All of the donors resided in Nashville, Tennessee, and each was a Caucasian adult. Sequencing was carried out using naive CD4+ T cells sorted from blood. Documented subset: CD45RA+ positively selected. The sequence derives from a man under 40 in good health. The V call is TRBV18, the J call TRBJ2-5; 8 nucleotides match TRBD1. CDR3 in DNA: TGTGCCAGCTCCCGGACAGGGCTAGAGACCCAGTACTTC. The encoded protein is CASSRTGLETQYF.